These 9 T cell receptor beta chains were sequenced from one sample in a study of cytomegalovirus exposure and HLA in healthy donors. The primer mix had 60 Vbeta and 13 Jbeta primers. Produced via immunoSEQ multiplex PCR; TCRdb's table is partial and in-frame only. The table includes about 100,000 clones, about 75% detected once. Sequencing was performed on PBMCs. The receptors come from a male donor in good health and CMV-seropositive.

The gene calls are TRBV25-1 and TRBJ2-7; weak D call: TRBD1 (5 bases). The CDR3 consists of 11 residues. V was cut by 6 bases and J by 6 bases, with 9 bases left in between. Germline CDR1 MGHDK, CDR2 SYGVNS. CDR3 sequence reads: CASRDDSEQYF. As DNA, the CDR3 is TGTGCCAGCAGGGACGACAGCGAGCAGTACTTC.

The J gene is TRBJ1-4, the V gene TRBV30; weak D call: TRBD1 (6 bases). The CDR3 is made up of 13 amino acids. The germline CDR1 and CDR2 sequences are GTSNPN and SVGIG (reference sequence). The V end was cut by 8 bases, the J end by 6 bases, with 16 bases between. The CDR3 DNA reads as TGTGCCGGTTCCAGGGGAGGGGATGAAAAACTGTTTTTT. It translates to CAGSRGGDEKLFF.

This rearrangement joins TRBV7-6 to TRBJ2-7, with 8 bases aligning to TRBD1. Per the germline V gene, CDR1 is SGHVS and CDR2 is FNYEAQ. The CDR3 spans 13 residues. V lost 5 bases and J lost 7; bases outside the gene matches: 7. This CDR3 reads CASSPDRGKEQYF. For the CDR3, the DNA is TGTGCCAGCAGCCCAGACAGGGGTAAAGAGCAGTACTTC.

The chain couples TRBV18 to TRBJ2-7, with D possibly matching TRBD2 (6 bases). The V and J ends lost 0 bases and 2 bases respectively, with 11 bases between them. The CDR3 runs 15 residues. Germline loops: CDR1 KGHSH, CDR2 LQKENI. CDR3 bases: TGTGCCAGCTCACCACCCCTGGGAGGAGCCTACGAGCAGTACTTC. Amino acid sequence: CASSPPLGGAYEQYF.

In its sample, this clone was seen once. The chain carries TRBV7-9 and TRBJ2-7; D possibly corresponds to TRBD1 (6 bases). This CDR3 is built from 14 residues. The germline V gene encodes CDR1 SEHNR and CDR2 FQNEAQ (reference sequence). V shed 4 bases and J shed 2 bases, with 12 bases lying between them. The CDR3 protein is CASSSRDIPYEQYF. As DNA, the CDR3 is TGTGCCAGCAGCTCCCGGGACATACCCTACGAGCAGTACTTC.

The sample holds one count of this clone. V is TRBV4-2 and J is TRBJ2-3; 9 positions agree with TRBD1. CDR1 LGHNA and CDR2 YNFKEQ come from the germline V gene. V lost 3 bases, J lost 4 bases, and 8 bases stayed unmatched. This CDR3 comprises 16 residues. The DNA of the CDR3 is TGTGCCAGCAGCCACCCCGGGACAGGGACGGCAGATACGCAGTATTTT. Residues: CASSHPGTGTADTQYF.

This chain uses TRBV7-8 with TRBJ2-3; 8 nucleotides agree with TRBD2. J was trimmed by 6 bases and V by 2 bases; bases with no gene match: 4. The germline gives CDR1 SGHVS, CDR2 FQNEAQ. This CDR3 is built from 14 residues. In DNA, the CDR3 is TGTGCCAGCAGCTTAAGGCGGGGGGCCGATACGCAGTATTTT. Amino acid sequence: CASSLRRGADTQYF.

This clone was recorded only once. V usage is TRBV27 and J usage is TRBJ1-6; D gene uncertain. Trimming took off 8 bases at V and 9 bases at J, with 5 bases between the two ends. Germline lookup yields CDR1 MNHEY and CDR2 SMNVEV (reference sequence). This CDR3 comprises 10 residues. CDR3 sequence: CASGVSPLHF. CDR3 in DNA: TGTGCCAGCGGAGTTTCACCCCTCCACTTT.

V usage is TRBV7-2 and J usage is TRBJ2-3; D possibly corresponds to TRBD1 (6 bases). Germline V gene data show CDR1 as SGHTA and CDR2 as FQGNSA. Trimming cost V 5 bases and J 0 bases, with 9 bases left between them. The length of the CDR3 is 14 residues. The CDR3 nucleotides read TGTGCCAGCAGCCCGGACAGTAGCACAGATACGCAGTATTTT. Protein sequence: CASSPDSSTDTQYF.